This T cell receptor (beta chain) came from a study of blood T cell repertoires in COVID-19. Study context: Samples taken during acute and convalescent COVID-19 were collected in the United States, Italy and Spain.

Trimming at V came to 3 bases and at J to 4 bases, leaving 8 bases not matched to a gene. Germline loops: CDR1 KGHDR, CDR2 SFDVKD. There are 16 residues in the CDR3. Ages ranged from about 18 to 89 years, with residence in about two dozen US areas. Participants reported their clinical history, and cohort assignment relied on those reports. TCRdb's table, derived via immunoSEQ multiplex PCR, lists solely in-frame clones and lacks some. This sample has around 300,000 clones, with 88% found just once. Source material: PBMCs or T cells enriched from blood (not recorded which). The V call is TRBV24-1, the J call TRBJ2-1, with 7 nucleotides matching TRBD2. This receptor was taken from a man aged 25-45 years who had recovered from COVID-19. Written as DNA, the CDR3 is TGTGCCACCAGTGATCCCCTGGGGGGGGTGTACAATGAGCAGTTCTTC. It encodes CATSDPLGGVYNEQFF.